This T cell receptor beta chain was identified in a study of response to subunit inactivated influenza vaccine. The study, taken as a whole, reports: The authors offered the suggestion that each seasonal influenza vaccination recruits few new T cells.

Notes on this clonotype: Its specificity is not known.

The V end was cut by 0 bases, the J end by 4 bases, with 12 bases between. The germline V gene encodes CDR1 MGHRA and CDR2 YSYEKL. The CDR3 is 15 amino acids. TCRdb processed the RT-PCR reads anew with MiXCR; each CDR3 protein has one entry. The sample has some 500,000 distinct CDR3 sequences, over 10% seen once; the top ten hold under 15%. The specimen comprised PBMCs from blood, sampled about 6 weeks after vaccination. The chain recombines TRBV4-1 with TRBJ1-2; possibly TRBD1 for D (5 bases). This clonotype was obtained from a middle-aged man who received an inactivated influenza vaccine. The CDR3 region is CASSQEVPGSYGYTF. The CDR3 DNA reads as TGCGCCAGCAGCCAAGAAGTTCCAGGGAGCTATGGCTACACCTTC.